This T cell receptor (beta chain) is drawn from a study of blood T cell repertoires in COVID-19. About the study: The samples span acute and convalescent COVID-19 from the United States, Italy and Spain. The analysed material was cDNA or gDNA that came from T cells, B-cell-depleted T cells, or PBMCs.

Methods used by the authors: Researchers report that nucleated cell counts were estimated from reference gene primer amplification. Assay used: immunoSEQ multiplex PCR; TCRdb lists only in-frame clones, some missing. V, J and clone size were drawn from that table, and D and trimming were deduced from the DNA. The sample shows 75,000 to 90,000 clones, 70% to 90% of them seen only once. This CDR3 comprises 15 residues. The V gene lost 4 bases and the J gene lost 0 bases, with 10 bases spanning the gap. The germline V gene encodes CDR1 LNHDA and CDR2 SQIVND (reference sequence). V is TRBV19 and J is TRBJ2-1; TRBD1 is a possible D gene (6 bases). This sequence originates from an elderly man with active or convalescent COVID-19. The sequenced sample consisted of peripheral blood. The CDR3 DNA reads as TGTGCCAGTAGTAGATTAGGGGGCTCCTACAATGAGCAGTTCTTC. It yields the protein CASSRLGGSYNEQFF.